This T cell receptor (beta chain) came from a study of graft-versus-host responses after intestinal transplantation (dated by TCRdb to the early 2020s). In the study overall: Multivisceral, liver-intestinal, or isolated intestinal transplants were received by the recipients. To identify alloreactive clones, pre-transplant mixed lymphocyte reaction products were sequenced and compared with unstimulated pre-transplant donor and recipient T cells. Graft-versus-host and host-versus-graft alloreactive T cell clones were tracked in the graft, circulation and bone marrow after intestinal transplantation using bulk TCR-beta CDR3 sequencing. Rather than going through the commercial service, samples from three later patients were sequenced in-house on an Illumina MiSeq and processed with MiXCR. The cohort enrolled under 25 intestinal transplant recipients including one retransplant, and a few patients lacking pretransplant specimens were excluded. All recipients received anti-thymocyte globulin induction followed by maintenance tacrolimus and steroids for around 3 years. A peak of at least 4% donor T cells among recipient peripheral blood mononuclear cells was the definition used for donor T cell macrochimerism.

The library was produced with the immunoSEQ multiplex PCR assay. For most patients, genomic DNA was isolated with the Qiagen DNeasy Blood and Tissue Kit and sent frozen to Adaptive Biotechnologies for TCR sequencing. Adaptive Biotechnologies carried out high-throughput TCR-beta CDR3 sequencing of genomic DNA for most patients. Per the authors' processing: Adaptive's ImmunoSEQ software supplied the TCR sequencing data for around 17 patients, while MiXCR and VDJtools were used to process a few other patients. CD4 versus CD8 sorting errors were corrected by removing sequences found in both subsets at a frequency ratio below 5:1. Because the origin of CDR3 nucleotide sequences shared between donor and recipient could not be assigned, those sequences were removed. To be classed as alloreactive, a clone needed at least 2-fold expansion over unstimulated cells and a minimum CFSE-low frequency of 0.002% (template counts) or 0.001% (read counts). Mappable clones were those detected in sequenced pre-transplant spleen, lymph node, or MLR CFSE-low populations of the donor or recipient. The cumulative frequency of alloreactive clones was calculated as a percentage of all sequences, weighted by copy number. Sourced from immuneACCESS, this table was stored by TCRdb with only in-frame sequences that have V and J called. A share of the clones is absent; for the studies checked, an unresolved V gene accounts for under half, and the remainder has no known explanation. V, J and clone size are taken as reported in that table, and D and trimming were inferred from the DNA itself. The sample contains approximately 89,000 clones, 92% of them found a single time. In total, the top ten clones hold around 0.18% of the sample.

Study-level results and caveats: The relatively low number and heterogeneity of intestinal transplant patients limited the conclusions. Early after transplant, peak levels of circulating GvH clones were found to be associated with declines in HvG clones. GvH clones were detected in recipient bone marrow, and some of these GvH clones were observed earlier in ileal mucosa or blood, consistent with an intestinal mucosal origin. In patients with donor T cell macrochimerism, the allografts had high GvH to HvG T cell clonal ratios.

Reading the germline V gene (reference sequence) gives CDR1 SGHNT and CDR2 YYREEE. V loses 3 bases at its end and J loses 0 bases; junction bases beyond the gene matches: 2. From cysteine to phenylalanine, the CDR3 is 14 amino acids long. The DNA shown is the 42-base CDR3, in frame from base 1. Concerning this clone: What antigen it recognizes has not been identified. Per-base qualities were not stored, and no clone one base away is much larger.

The time point label of this sample denotes: cells obtained before transplantation from donor or recipient. CD3+CD4+ and CD3+CD8+ populations were FACS-sorted from unstimulated pre-transplant donor and recipient cells taken from spleen or lymph nodes. The material sequenced was unstimulated CD4+ T cells sorted from spleen or lymph node cells, taken before intestinal transplant. In this chain, TRBV5-4 is recombined with TRBJ2-5; TRBD1 aligns with 7 central bases. The receptor comes from a human donor who received an intestinal transplant. The nucleotides read TGTGCCAGCAGCTGGGGACAGAACCAAGAGACCCAGTACTTC. It codes for CASSWGQNQETQYF.